The clone carrying this TCR beta chain was observed a few times. Its target is not known. The data were obtained in a study of identical twins' blood T cells. Study-wide findings and caveats: Each donor's most abundant TCRbeta clonotypes shared more CDR3 sequences with her twin than unrelated donors.

Donors were six healthy women in three monozygous twin pairs. V shed 7 bases and J 1 base; nucleotides not matched to a gene: 5. This CDR3 has 14 residues. Germline V gives CDR1 ENHRY, CDR2 SYGVKD. TCRdb re-called the 5' RACE reads with MiXCR, one entry per CDR3 protein. The table includes 400,000 or so distinct CDR3 sequences, about 28% detected once. This receptor was taken from a woman aged 18 to 55 in good health. The specimen sequenced was PBMCs. The chain combines TRBV10-3 with TRBJ2-7; 9 nucleotides line up with TRBD2. CDR3 nucleotide sequence: TGTGCCATCAAAACTCTAGCGGGGTCCTACGAGCAGTACTTC. Protein product: CAIKTLAGSYEQYF.